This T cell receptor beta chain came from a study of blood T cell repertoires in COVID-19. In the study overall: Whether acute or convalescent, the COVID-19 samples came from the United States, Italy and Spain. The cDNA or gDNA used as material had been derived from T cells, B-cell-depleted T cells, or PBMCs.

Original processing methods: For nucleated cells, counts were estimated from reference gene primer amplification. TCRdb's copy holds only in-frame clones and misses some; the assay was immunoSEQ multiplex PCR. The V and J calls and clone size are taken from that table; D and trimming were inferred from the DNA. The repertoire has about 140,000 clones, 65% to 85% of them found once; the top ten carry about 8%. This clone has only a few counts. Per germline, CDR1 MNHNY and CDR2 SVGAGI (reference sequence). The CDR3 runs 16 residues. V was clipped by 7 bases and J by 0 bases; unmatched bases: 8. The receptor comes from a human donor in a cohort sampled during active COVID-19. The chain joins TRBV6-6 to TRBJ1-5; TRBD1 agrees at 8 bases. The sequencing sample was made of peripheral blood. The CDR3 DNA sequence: TGTGCCAGCACCCGTGGACAGGGCGGTAGCAATCAGCCCCAGCATTTT. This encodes CASTRGQGGSNQPQHF.